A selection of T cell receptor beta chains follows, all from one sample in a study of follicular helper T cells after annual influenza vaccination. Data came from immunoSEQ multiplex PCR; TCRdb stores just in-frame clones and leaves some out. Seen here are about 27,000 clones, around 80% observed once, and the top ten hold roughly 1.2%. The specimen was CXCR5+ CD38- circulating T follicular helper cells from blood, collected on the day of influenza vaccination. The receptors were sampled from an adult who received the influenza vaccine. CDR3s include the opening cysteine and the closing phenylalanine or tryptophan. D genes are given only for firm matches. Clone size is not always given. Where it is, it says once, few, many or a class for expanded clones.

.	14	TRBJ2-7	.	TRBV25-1	TGTGCCAGCAGTGAATTTGACTTCTCCTACGAGCAGTACTTC	CASSEFDFSYEQYF
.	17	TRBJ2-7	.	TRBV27	TGTGCCAGCAGTCTTGAACGGTCCCCCCTAAGCTCCTACGAGCAGTACTTC	CASSLERSPLSSYEQYF
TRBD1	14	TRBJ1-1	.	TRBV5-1	TGCGCCAGCAGCTCAGGGACAGCCGGGGATGAAGCTTTCTTT	CASSSGTAGDEAFF
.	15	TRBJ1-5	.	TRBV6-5	TGTGCCAGCAGACCGGACATCGGAAGCAATCAGCCCCAGCATTTT	CASRPDIGSNQPQHF
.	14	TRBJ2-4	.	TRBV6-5	TGCGCCAGTCGGGACTCCTCAGCCAAAAACATTCAGTACTTC	CASRDSSAKNIQYF
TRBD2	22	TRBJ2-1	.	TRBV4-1	TGCGCCAGCCGCTTAGCCAATGCACTTCCGACTAGCGGGAGAGGCTCCTACAATGAGCAGTTCTTC	CASRLANALPTSGRGSYNEQFF
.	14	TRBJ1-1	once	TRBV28	TGTGCCAGCAGTTCCCTAGACGCCGGGACTGAAGCTTTCTTT	CASSSLDAGTEAFF
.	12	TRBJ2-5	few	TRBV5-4	TGTGCCAGCAGCCCCCGGGGGGAGACCCAGTACTTC	CASSPRGETQYF
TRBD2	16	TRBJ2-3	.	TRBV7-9	TGTGCCAGCAGCTTAGCGCGTCTAGCGGGGGGAGATACGCAGTATTTT	CASSLARLAGGDTQYF
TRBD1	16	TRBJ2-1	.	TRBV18	TGTGCCAGCTCACCAACAACGGGACAGGTCTCCAATGAGCAGTTCTTC	CASSPTTGQVSNEQFF
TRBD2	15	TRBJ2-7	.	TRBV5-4	TGTGCCAGCAGCTTGTCCGGGACTACTCTTCACGAGCAGTACTTC	CASSLSGTTLHEQYF
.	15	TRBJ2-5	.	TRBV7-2	TGTGCCAGCAGCGTTAACATGATGTACCAAGAGACCCAGTACTTC	CASSVNMMYQETQYF
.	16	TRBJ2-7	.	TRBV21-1	TGTGCCAGCAGCAAGTATACTAGCGGGGGATCCTACGAGCAGTACTTC	CASSKYTSGGSYEQYF
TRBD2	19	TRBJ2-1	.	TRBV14	TGTGCCAGCAGCCAAGATGCCATCGCACTAGCGGGATCCTACAATGAGCAGTTCTTC	CASSQDAIALAGSYNEQFF
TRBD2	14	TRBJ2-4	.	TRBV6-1	TGTGCCAGCCAATCGGGGGGGACCAAAAACATTCAGTGCTTC	CASQSGGTKNIQCF
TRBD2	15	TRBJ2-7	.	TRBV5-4	TGTGCCAGCAGCTTGCGGGCGGGAGGTGGGCACGAGCAGTACTTC	CASSLRAGGGHEQYF
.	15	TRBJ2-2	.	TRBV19	TGTGCCAGTAAGGGGCTGGCGGCGGACACCGGGGAGCTGTTTTTT	CASKGLAADTGELFF
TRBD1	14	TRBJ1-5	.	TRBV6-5	TGTGCCAGCTCTCGTTCAGGGGGTAGTCAGCCCCAGCATTTT	CASSRSGGSQPQHF
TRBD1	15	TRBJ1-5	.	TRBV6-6	TGTGCCAGCAGTTGGACAGGGGGCGCGGGCCAGCCCCAGCATTTT	CASSWTGGAGQPQHF
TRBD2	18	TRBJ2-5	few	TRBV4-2	TGTGCCAGCAGCCAAGTTGCCCAACGGGGGGTCCTCCAAGAGACCCAGTACTTC	CASSQVAQRGVLQETQYF
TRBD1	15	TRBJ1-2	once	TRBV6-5	TGTGCCAGCAGTGGACACAGGGGGCCGGGAGACGGCTACACCTTC	CASSGHRGPGDGYTF
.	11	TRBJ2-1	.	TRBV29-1	TGCAGTACCAGAGATGGCGGCCAGCAGTTCTTC	CSTRDGGQQFF
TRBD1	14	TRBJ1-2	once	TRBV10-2	TGCGCCAGCAGAGTGTTGACAGGGGACTATGGCTACACCTTC	CASRVLTGDYGYTF
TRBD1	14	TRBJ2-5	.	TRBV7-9	TGTGCCAGCAGCACCACGGACAGGGTAAAGACCCAGTACTTC	CASSTTDRVKTQYF
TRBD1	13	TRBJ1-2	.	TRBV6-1	TGTGCCAGCAGTGAGACAGGGGACTATGGCTACACCTTC	CASSETGDYGYTF
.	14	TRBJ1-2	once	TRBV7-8	TGTGCCAGCACCGCGCGGGAGGGCTCCTATGGCTACACCTTC	CASTAREGSYGYTF
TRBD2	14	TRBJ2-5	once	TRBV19	TGTGCCAGCTCCCTTTCGGGGGGAGGGGAGACCCAGTACTTC	CASSLSGGGETQYF
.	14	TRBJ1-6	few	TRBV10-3	TGTGCCACCCTAGGAGCAGGGAGGAGTTCACCCCTCCACTTT	CATLGAGRSSPLHF
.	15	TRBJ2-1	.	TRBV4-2	TGTGCCAGCAGCCCGTCCCTTACAGCCTACAATGAGCAGTTCTTC	CASSPSLTAYNEQFF
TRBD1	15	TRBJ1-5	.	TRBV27	TGTGCCAGCGGACACAGGGGAAAAGGCAATCAGCCCCAGCATTTT	CASGHRGKGNQPQHF
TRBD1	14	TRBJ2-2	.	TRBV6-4	TGTGCCAGCAGTGCAGGGGGGAACACCGGGGAGCTGTTTTTT	CASSAGGNTGELFF
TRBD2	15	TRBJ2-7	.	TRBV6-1	TGTGCCAGCAGTGAAGCGCGTGGCGGGGGGTACGAGCAGTACTTC	CASSEARGGGYEQYF
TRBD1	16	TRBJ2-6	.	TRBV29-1	TGCAGCGTTGAAGGGACAGGGGCCTCTGGGGCCAACGTCCTGACTTTC	CSVEGTGASGANVLTF
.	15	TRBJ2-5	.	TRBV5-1	TGCGCCAGCAGCTTAAGGGGGGGCTCAGGAGAGACCCAGTACTTC	CASSLRGGSGETQYF
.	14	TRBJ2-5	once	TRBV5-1	TGCGCCAGCAGCTTGGCAGGGTACCAAGAGACCCAGTACTTC	CASSLAGYQETQYF
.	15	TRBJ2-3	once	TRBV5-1	TGCGCCAGCAGCTTGGCAGGGAAAAACACAGATACGCAGTATTTT	CASSLAGKNTDTQYF
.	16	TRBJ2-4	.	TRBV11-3	TGTGCCAGCAGCTTAGGGGCCCTCCGGGGAGTGGTCATTCAGTACTTC	CASSLGALRGVVIQYF
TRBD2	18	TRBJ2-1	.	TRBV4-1	TGCGCCAGCAGCCAAAAGATACGTGGGACTAGCGGAGTCAATGAGCAGTTCTTC	CASSQKIRGTSGVNEQFF
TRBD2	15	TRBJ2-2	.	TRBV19	TGTGCCAGTAGTTCACTAGCGGGAGATGGCGGGGAGCTGTTTTTT	CASSSLAGDGGELFF
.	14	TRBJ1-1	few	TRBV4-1	TGCGCCAGCAGCCAAAGGAGCCTTGGGACTGAAGCTTTCTTT	CASSQRSLGTEAFF
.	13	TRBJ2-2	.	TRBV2	TGTGCCAGCAGCTTAGGGGAAACCGGGGAGCTGTTTTTT	CASSLGETGELFF
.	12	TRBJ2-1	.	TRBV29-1	TGCAGCGTTGAACCCACTCGCAATGAGCAGTTCTTC	CSVEPTRNEQFF